This entry describes one T cell receptor (beta chain). The target antigen is unknown. This CDR3 has 14 amino acids. Trimming took off 2 bases at V and 1 base at J, with 6 bases between the two ends. The germline gives CDR1 LGHDT, CDR2 YNNKEL (reference sequence). Profiled with immunoSEQ multiplex PCR; TCRdb holds only in-frame clones, not every one. The repertoire has fewer than 130,000 clones, about 85% of them found once; the top ten carry around 3.3%. This sample was included in a study of T cell responses to AZD1222 COVID-19 vaccine. Study results and caveats: An increase in Spike-specific TCR breadth and depth was observed after two AZD1222 doses. Baseline serostatus was positive in only a handful of AZD1222 recipients. Donors, mostly white British, included more females; clonal diversity was possibly underestimated. The study sampled repertoires only after the peak T cell response.

The rearrangement joins TRBV3-1 (or the pseudogene TRBV3-2) to TRBJ2-4, with D tentatively TRBD1 (5 bases). Sequencing used peripheral blood, obtained on day 0 of AZD1222 vaccination. The source of this sequence is an adult in good health. The CDR3 coding sequence is TGTGCCAGCAGCCAAAAGGGGGCCAAAAACATTCAGTACTTC. Its protein is CASSQKGAKNIQYF.